What follows are 24 T cell receptor beta chains derived from one specimen sequenced in a study of T cell clones after liver transplantation. Some clones are missing from TCRdb's copy, which holds only in-frame ones; the method was immunoSEQ multiplex PCR. This table has some 80,000 clones, approximately 81% appearing once. Sample: CD4+ T cells from blood, taken 48 months after liver transplant. The receptors derive from a human patient who received a liver transplant. Some T cells may possibly be graft donor cells.

The chain is built from TRBV7-2 and TRBJ2-3; 7 bases line up with TRBD2. CDR3 length: 16 residues. V shed 2 bases, J shed 0 bases, and the junction held 5 bases outside the gene matches. CDR1 SGHTA and CDR2 FQGNSA come from the germline V gene. The CDR3: CASSLIAGVSTDTQYF. DNA for the CDR3: TGTGCCAGCAGCTTAATCGCGGGAGTTAGCACAGATACGCAGTATTTT.

The V and J genes are TRBV6-5 and TRBJ2-7; 11 bases agree with TRBD2. Germline CDR1 and CDR2: MNHEY and SVGAGI. This CDR3 has 14 residues. V lost 7 bases to trimming and J lost 3 bases; unmatched junction nucleotides: 5. As DNA, the CDR3 is TGTGCCAGCACCGGGACTAGCGGTGACTACGAGCAGTACTTC. Translated, it gives CASTGTSGDYEQYF.

This clone has more than one count but fewer than ten. The chain recombines TRBV18 with TRBJ1-1, with TRBD1 as a possible D gene (5 bases). This CDR3 region has 15 residues. Germline CDR1 and CDR2: KGHSH and LQKENI. Trimming removed 3 bases at V and 1 base at J, with 12 bases between. In nucleotides, the CDR3 is TGTGCCAGCTCACCCGCCATGGGGACGAACACTGAAGCTTTCTTT. The encoded protein is CASSPAMGTNTEAFF.

The chain uses TRBV5-1 and TRBJ2-7; the D gene is possibly TRBD2 (6 bases). The germline V gene has CDR1 SGHRS and CDR2 YFSETQ. Trimming left V 4 bases short and J 3 bases short, with 14 bases between. The CDR3 has 14 residues. The CDR3: CASSPGLVGYEQYF. Here the CDR3 DNA reads TGCGCCAGCAGCCCGGGACTGGTTGGCTACGAGCAGTACTTC.

The rearrangement joins TRBV4-1 to TRBJ2-5, with D possibly matching TRBD2 (6 bases). The V gene lost 2 bases and the J gene lost 2 bases, with 24 bases spanning the gap. The length of the CDR3 is 19 residues. Germline CDR1 and CDR2: MGHRA and YSYEKL. In DNA, the CDR3 is TGCGCCAGCAGCCAACTACCCGACAGCGTGAAACGGGGGCAAGAGACCCAGTACTTC. This translates into CASSQLPDSVKRGQETQYF.

The rearrangement joins TRBV6-1 to TRBJ2-5; possibly TRBD1 for D (6 bases). CDR1 and CDR2 (germline): MNHNS, SASEGT. The CDR3 has 15 residues. Trimming removed 2 bases at V and 5 bases at J, with 15 bases between. The chain's CDR3 is CASSEPGALLETQYF. In DNA form, the CDR3 reads TGTGCCAGCAGTGAACCAGGGGCCCTATTGGAGACCCAGTACTTC.

This clone has just one count. The chain recombines TRBV19 with TRBJ2-2; TRBD1 aligns across 8 bases. This CDR3 spans 24 amino acids. V shed 1 base and J 0 bases; nucleotides not matched to a gene: 25. The germline V gene encodes CDR1 LNHDA and CDR2 SQIVND (reference sequence). This CDR3 is CASSIGLRTQETGVWWTNTGELFF. The CDR3 DNA follows: TGTGCCAGTAGTATAGGATTGAGGACTCAGGAGACAGGGGTTTGGTGGACGAACACCGGGGAGCTGTTTTTT.

The chain is built from TRBV5-5 and TRBJ1-5; D perhaps matches TRBD1 (5 bases). The CDR3 is 15 residues long. CDR1 is SGHKS, CDR2 YYEKEE, per germline (reference sequence). With 2 bases removed from V and 3 bases from J, the gap between germline ends came to 12 bases. CDR3 residues: CASSFTAGTNQPQHF. As DNA, the CDR3 is TGTGCCAGCAGCTTCACAGCTGGGACCAATCAGCCCCAGCATTTT.

This sequence joins TRBV5-1 and TRBJ1-1; tentatively, D is TRBD1 (5 bases). The CDR3 runs to 13 residues. Trimming left V 4 bases short and J 5 bases short, with 12 bases between. Germline V CDR1 and CDR2: SGHRS, YFSETQ. Written as DNA, the CDR3 is TGCGCCAGCAGCGTGGAGGGGAGAACTGAAGCTTTCTTT. It yields the protein CASSVEGRTEAFF.

CDR3 protein: CASSNRGRETQPQHF. CDR3 nucleotides: TGTGCCAGCAGCAATCGGGGCAGGGAGACTCAGCCCCAGCATTTT. The V and J genes are TRBV21-1 and TRBJ1-5. TRBV21-1 is a documented pseudogene. The CDR3 sequence is 15 residues long.

This chain uses TRBV7-2 with TRBJ2-5; D may match TRBD1 or TRBD2 (6 bases each). The CDR3 spans 15 residues. The V end lost 1 base, the J end lost 5 bases, and 14 bases lay between the germline ends. CDR1 and CDR2 (germline): SGHTA, FQGNSA. The CDR3 region has the DNA TGTGCCAGCAGCTTAGTGGAGGGGGTCGCTGAGACCCAGTACTTC. Protein: CASSLVEGVAETQYF. The entire variable domain, with the rest obtained from reference TRBV7-2 and TRBJ2-5, is as follows: GAGVSQSPSNKVTEKGKDVELRCDPISGHTALYWYRQSLGQGLEFLIYFQGNSAPDKSGLPSDRFSAERTGGSVSTLTIQRTQQEDSAVYLCASSLVEGVAETQYFGPGTRLLVL.

Only a few counts were recorded for this clone. The V call is TRBV25-1, the J call TRBJ1-1; maybe TRBD1 (5 bases). Germline CDR1 and CDR2: MGHDK and SYGVNS. The CDR3 is made up of 13 amino acids. Trimming left V 0 bases short and J 8 bases short, with 10 bases between. The CDR3 reads CASSEYWGREAFF. CDR3 coding DNA: TGTGCCAGCAGTGAATATTGGGGCAGAGAAGCTTTCTTT.

V usage is TRBV6-6 and J usage is TRBJ2-2; 9 bases match TRBD2. Trimming cost V 6 bases and J 5 bases; bases outside gene matches: 7. Germline CDR1 and CDR2: MNHNY and SVGAGI (reference sequence). This CDR3 comprises 15 residues. The CDR3 DNA reads TGTGCCAGCAGACAACTAGCGGGTGAGACCGGGGAGCTGTTTTTT. Its translation: CASRQLAGETGELFF.

This clone was counted a single time. The V and J genes are TRBV5-1 and TRBJ2-2; 8 bases line up with TRBD1. The CDR3 totals 16 residues. Germline CDR1 is SGHRS and CDR2 is YFSETQ. The ends lost 0 bases at V and 4 bases at J; junction bases unmatched: 5. The CDR3 region has the DNA TGCGCCAGCAGCTTGGGGGCAGGGGGCGGCACCGGGGAGCTGTTTTTT. This gives the protein CASSLGAGGGTGELFF.

This chain joins TRBV19 and TRBJ2-5, with 8 bases that match TRBD1. V was clipped by 0 bases and J by 1 base; unmatched bases: 4. The CDR3 is made up of 16 amino acids. Looked up from germline, CDR1 is LNHDA and CDR2 is SQIVND (reference sequence). This chain's CDR3 is CASSIDTGGTQETQYF. The CDR3 bases are TGTGCCAGTAGTATAGATACAGGGGGGACCCAAGAGACCCAGTACTTC.

The chain uses TRBV19 and TRBJ2-3, with D perhaps matching TRBD1 or TRBD2 (5 bases each). This CDR3 region has 14 residues. Germline lookup yields CDR1 LNHDA and CDR2 SQIVND (reference sequence). Between the trimmed V and J ends, which lost 7 bases and 4 bases, there was a span of 15 bases. The CDR3 protein is CASTGRPPADTQYF. In DNA form, the CDR3 reads TGTGCCAGTACGGGGCGACCCCCCGCAGATACGCAGTATTTT.

The CDR3 coding sequence is TGCGCCAGCAGCTTGGTCCCTAGCGGGAGAAACACCGGGGAGCTGTTTTTT. This gives the protein CASSLVPSGRNTGELFF. The J gene is TRBJ2-2, the V gene TRBV5-1; 10 bases are shared with TRBD2. The V segment lost 0 bases and the J segment 2 bases; nucleotides outside the gene matches: 4. The germline gives CDR1 SGHRS, CDR2 YFSETQ. This CDR3 contains 17 residues.

The genes are TRBV2 and TRBJ2-1; TRBD2 agrees at 10 bases. The V gene's germline CDR1 is SNHLY and CDR2 FYNNEI. The trim removed 6 bases at V and 4 bases at J, leaving 3 bases unmatched. This CDR3 has 14 amino acids. The CDR3 here is CASREREGYNEQFF. DNA of the CDR3: TGTGCCAGCAGGGAGCGGGAGGGTTACAATGAGCAGTTCTTC. The full variable domain, rest sourced from reference TRBV2 and TRBJ2-1, is EPEVTQTPSHQVTQMGQEVILRCVPISNHLYFYWYRQILGQKVEFLVSFYNNEISEKSEIFDDQFSVERPDGSNFTLKIRSTKLEDSAMYFCASREREGYNEQFFGPGTRLTVL.

The sample holds one count of this clone. V and J are TRBV13 and TRBJ1-3; perhaps TRBD1 as D (6 bases). The V end lost 4 bases, the J end lost 4 bases, and 23 bases lay between the germline ends. The CDR3 totals 18 residues. The V gene's germline CDR1 is PRHDT and CDR2 FYEKMQ (reference sequence). The CDR3, as DNA: TGTGCCAGCAGCTCCCCAGTTGGAGAGTGGACAGCGGGAAACACCATATATTTT. This encodes CASSSPVGEWTAGNTIYF.

The V and J genes are TRBV9 and TRBJ2-2; the D gene is possibly TRBD1 (6 bases). CDR1 and CDR2 (germline): SGDLS, YYNGEE. The CDR3 length is 15 residues. Trimming stripped 1 base from V and 6 bases from J, with 13 bases between. CDR3 sequence reads: CASSVLGGSSGELFF. The CDR3 DNA is TGTGCCAGCAGCGTATTAGGGGGTTCGTCCGGGGAGCTGTTTTTT.

The J gene is TRBJ2-5, the V gene TRBV7-2; D tentatively reads TRBD1 or TRBD2 (6 bases each). CDR3 length equals 15 residues. The V gene lost 5 bases and the J gene lost 1 base, with 14 bases spanning the gap. Germline CDR1 reads SGHTA; CDR2 reads FQGNSA. Written as DNA, the CDR3 is TGTGCCAGCAGCCCCAGGGGTAGCGGCCAAGAGACCCAGTACTTC. Protein: CASSPRGSGQETQYF.

The rearrangement uses TRBV6-1 and TRBJ2-3; 13 bases agree with TRBD2. CDR1 and CDR2 from the germline V gene are MNHNS and SASEGT. J gave up 5 bases and V 7 bases, and 6 bases lay outside the gene matches. The CDR3 is made up of 15 amino acids. The CDR3 bases are TGTGCCAGCAAAAGGACTAGCGGGAGTCAAGATACGCAGTATTTT. Its protein product is CASKRTSGSQDTQYF.

This chain joins TRBV9 and TRBJ1-1; D is ambiguous. V was pared by 0 bases and J by 3 bases, with 3 bases between. This CDR3 contains 12 residues. Germline-derived CDR1 and CDR2 are SGDLS and YYNGEE. CDR3 coding DNA: TGTGCCAGCAGCGTAGACCACACTGAAGCTTTCTTT. Protein sequence: CASSVDHTEAFF.

In this sample, this clone turned up once. The chain combines TRBV4-2 with TRBJ2-3; 8 positions match TRBD2. The CDR3 length is 17 residues. Germline lookup yields CDR1 LGHNA and CDR2 YNFKEQ. Trimming removed 4 bases from V and 2 bases from J; junction bases left unmatched: 11. CDR3 sequence: CASSPSGAGGTTDTQYF. CDR3 coding DNA: TGTGCCAGCAGCCCTAGTGGTGCGGGAGGTACCACAGATACGCAGTATTTT.